This TCR beta chain was identified in a study of T cells in Graves' hyperthyroidism and ophthalmopathy. What was amplified from RNA transcripts were TCR beta CDR3 regions. The primer set for the first-round RT-PCR of the TCR CDR3 was HTBI. A single record per CDR3 protein comes from TCRdb applying MiXCR to the multiplex PCR reads. The sample holds hundreds of thousands of distinct CDR3 sequences, just over 35% seen once. Graves' hyperthyroidism is called stable when ophthalmopathy does not progress within 18 months. Uncontrolled infection, other autoimmune disease, pregnancy or lactation disqualified patients from enrolment. Cells are PBMCs isolated from 10 ml of fresh blood. Germline V gene lookup returns CDR1 SNHLY and CDR2 FYNNEI. The CDR3 runs to 16 residues. V lost 4 bases and J lost 2, with 12 bases in between.

The clonotype was recovered from a woman aged 40 to 49 with Graves' hyperthyroidism. The sequenced sample was blood. The V and J genes are TRBV2 and TRBJ1-6; a weak D match, TRBD1 (5 bases). CDR3 bases: TGTGCCAGCAGTGGGGGCCCCGGGACCTATAATTCACCCCTCCACTTT. Encoded protein: CASSGGPGTYNSPLHF. Combining the CDR3 with reference TRBV2 and TRBJ1-6 gives the whole variable domain EPEVTQTPSHQVTQMGQEVILRCVPISNHLYFYWYRQILGQKVEFLVSFYNNEISEKSEIFDDQFSVERPDGSNFTLKIRSTKLEDSAMYFCASSGGPGTYNSPLHFGNGTRLTVT.